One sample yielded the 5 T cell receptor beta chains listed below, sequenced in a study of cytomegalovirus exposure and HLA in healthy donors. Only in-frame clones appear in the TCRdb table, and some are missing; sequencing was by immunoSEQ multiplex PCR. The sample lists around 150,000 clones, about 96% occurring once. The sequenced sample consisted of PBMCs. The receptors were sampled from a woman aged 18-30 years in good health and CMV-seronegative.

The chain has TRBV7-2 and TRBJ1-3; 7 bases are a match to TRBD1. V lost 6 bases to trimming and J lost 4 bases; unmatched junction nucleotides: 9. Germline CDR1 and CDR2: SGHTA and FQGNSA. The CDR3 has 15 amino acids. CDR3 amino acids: CASSNQGVRGNTIYF. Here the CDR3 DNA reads TGTGCCAGCAGTAACCAGGGGGTCCGCGGAAACACCATATATTTT.

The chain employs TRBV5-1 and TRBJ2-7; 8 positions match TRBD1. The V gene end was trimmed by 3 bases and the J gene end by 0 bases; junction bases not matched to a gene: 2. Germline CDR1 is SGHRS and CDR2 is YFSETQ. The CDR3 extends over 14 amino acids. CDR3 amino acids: CASSWTGSSYEQYF. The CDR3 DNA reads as TGCGCCAGCAGCTGGACAGGGAGCTCCTACGAGCAGTACTTC.

The CDR3 sequence: CASSKGGPKNIQYF. The CDR3 DNA is TGTGCCAGTAGTAAAGGGGGCCCCAAAAACATTCAGTACTTC. The gene calls are TRBV19 and TRBJ2-4, with 7 nucleotides matching TRBD1. Germline lookup yields CDR1 LNHDA and CDR2 SQIVND (reference sequence). J gave up 2 bases and V 4 bases, and 2 bases lay outside the gene matches. There are 14 residues in the CDR3. Full variable domain (remainder filled in from reference TRBV19 and TRBJ2-4): DGGITQSPKYLFRKEGQNVTLSCEQNLNHDAMYWYRQDPGQGLRLIYYSQIVNDFQKGDIAEGYSVSREKKESFPLTVTSAQKNPTAFYLCASSKGGPKNIQYFGAGTRLSVL.

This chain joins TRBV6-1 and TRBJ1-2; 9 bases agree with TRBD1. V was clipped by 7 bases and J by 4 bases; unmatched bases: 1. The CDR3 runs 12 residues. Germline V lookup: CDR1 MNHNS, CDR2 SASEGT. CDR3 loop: CASMTGGYGYTF. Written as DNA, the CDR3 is TGTGCCAGCATGACAGGGGGCTATGGCTACACCTTC.

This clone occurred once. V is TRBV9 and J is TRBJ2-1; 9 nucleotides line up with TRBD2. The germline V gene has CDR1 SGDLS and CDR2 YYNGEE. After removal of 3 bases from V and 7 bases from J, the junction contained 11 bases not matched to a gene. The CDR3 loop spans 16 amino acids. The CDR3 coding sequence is TGTGCCAGCAGCGAACGACTAGCGGATAAGAAAAATGAGCAGTTCTTC. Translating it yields CASSERLADKKNEQFF.